This TCR beta chain came from a study of blood T cell repertoires in COVID-19. Study background: Sources were T cells, B-cell-depleted T cells, or PBMCs; the material itself was cDNA or gDNA.

One Seattle source followed patients from active infection through their disease course. Germline values: CDR1 MNHEY, CDR2 SVGEGT. This CDR3 is 14 amino acids long. Trimming pared 4 bases from V and 0 bases from J, leaving 10 bases between. Clones were read by immunoSEQ multiplex PCR, and TCRdb kept only the in-frame ones, dropping some. The table includes more than 95,000 clones, around 70% detected once. The clonotype was recovered from a man older than 75 with COVID-19, enrolled during active disease. The rearrangement uses TRBV6-2 or TRBV6-3 and TRBJ2-7; the D gene is possibly TRBD1 (6 bases). Sequenced input: peripheral blood. DNA of the CDR3: TGTGCCAGCAGTTCGGACAGTCGCTCCTACGAGCAGTACTTC. Amino acids: CASSSDSRSYEQYF.